Presented here are 6 T cell receptor beta chains from one specimen sequenced in a study of blood T cell repertoires in COVID-19. Profiled with immunoSEQ multiplex PCR; TCRdb holds only in-frame clones, not every one. The data hold around 200,000 clones, with about 86% observed a single time. The sequenced sample consisted of peripheral blood. The source of these receptors is a man in his sixties or seventies with active or convalescent COVID-19.

CDR3: CASSPAGTQVIEQFF. In DNA, the CDR3 is TGTGCCAGCAGCCCAGCTGGGACTCAGGTGATTGAGCAGTTCTTC. J is TRBJ2-1 and V is TRBV9; maybe TRBD2 (6 bases). V was clipped by 4 bases and J by 9 bases, with 20 bases between them. Germline loops: CDR1 SGDLS, CDR2 YYNGEE. The CDR3 runs 15 residues.

The V gene is TRBV19, the J gene TRBJ1-3; D is ambiguous. CDR3 length: 16 residues. The germline CDR1 and CDR2 sequences are LNHDA and SQIVND (reference sequence). V lost 5 bases and J lost 0, with 14 bases in between. Here the CDR3 DNA reads TGTGCCAGTAGTGTACGGACGGGAGCCTCTGGAAACACCATATATTTT. Amino acids: CASSVRTGASGNTIYF. Supplemented by reference TRBV19 and TRBJ1-3, the full variable domain reads DGGITQSPKYLFRKEGQNVTLSCEQNLNHDAMYWYRQDPGQGLRLIYYSQIVNDFQKGDIAEGYSVSREKKESFPLTVTSAQKNPTAFYLCASSVRTGASGNTIYFGEGSWLTVV.

The chain links TRBV24-1 to TRBJ2-7; D gene unclear. The V end was cut by 4 bases, the J end by 6 bases, with 9 bases between. Germline values: CDR1 KGHDR, CDR2 SFDVKD. The CDR3 has 12 residues. The CDR3 bases are TGTGCCACCAGTGACAAGAGTAGCGAGCAGTACTTC. Translated, it gives CATSDKSSEQYF.

The chain combines TRBV27 with TRBJ1-6, with D possibly being TRBD1 (6 bases). The germline CDR1 and CDR2 sequences are MNHEY and SMNVEV (reference sequence). V gave up 5 bases and J gave up 9 bases, with 26 bases separating them. The CDR3 has 18 residues. CDR3 bases: TGTGCCAGCAGTCCAAGATCGCAGGGGTTTCCCCCAGGTTCACCCCTCCACTTT. It yields the protein CASSPRSQGFPPGSPLHF.

This clone was seen only once. This chain links TRBV19 with TRBJ1-1, with D tentatively TRBD1 (6 bases). V was pared by 5 bases and J by 5 bases, with 18 bases between. CDR1 and CDR2 (germline): LNHDA, SQIVND (reference sequence). The CDR3 is 15 amino acids. CDR3 sequence reads: CASSFDRYSGTEAFF. DNA for the CDR3: TGTGCCAGTAGTTTCGACAGGTATAGTGGGACTGAAGCTTTCTTT.

This clone was detected once. The chain joins TRBV27 to TRBJ2-3, with D tentatively TRBD2 (6 bases). The CDR3 has 16 amino acids. Germline CDR1 and CDR2: MNHEY and SMNVEV (reference sequence). Trimming took off 5 bases at V and 2 bases at J, with 17 bases between the two ends. The CDR3 nucleotides are TGTGCCAGCAGTCCTGGTGGAGCGGGCTACACAGATACGCAGTATTTT. Its translation is CASSPGGAGYTDTQYF.